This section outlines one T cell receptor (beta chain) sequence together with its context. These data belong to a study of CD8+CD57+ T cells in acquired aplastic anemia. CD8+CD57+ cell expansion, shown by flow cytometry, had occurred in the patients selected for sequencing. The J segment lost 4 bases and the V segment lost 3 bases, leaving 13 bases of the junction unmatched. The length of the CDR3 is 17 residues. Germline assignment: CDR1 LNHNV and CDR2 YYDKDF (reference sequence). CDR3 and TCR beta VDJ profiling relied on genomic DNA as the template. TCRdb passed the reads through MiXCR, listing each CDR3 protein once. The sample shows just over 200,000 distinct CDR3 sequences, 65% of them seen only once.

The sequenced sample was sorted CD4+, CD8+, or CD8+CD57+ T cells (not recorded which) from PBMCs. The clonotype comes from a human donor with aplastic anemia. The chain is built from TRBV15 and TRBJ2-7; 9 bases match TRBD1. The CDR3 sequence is CATSSLDPAGQGYEQYF. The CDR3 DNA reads TGTGCCACCAGCAGCTTAGATCCCGCGGGACAGGGTTACGAGCAGTACTTC.